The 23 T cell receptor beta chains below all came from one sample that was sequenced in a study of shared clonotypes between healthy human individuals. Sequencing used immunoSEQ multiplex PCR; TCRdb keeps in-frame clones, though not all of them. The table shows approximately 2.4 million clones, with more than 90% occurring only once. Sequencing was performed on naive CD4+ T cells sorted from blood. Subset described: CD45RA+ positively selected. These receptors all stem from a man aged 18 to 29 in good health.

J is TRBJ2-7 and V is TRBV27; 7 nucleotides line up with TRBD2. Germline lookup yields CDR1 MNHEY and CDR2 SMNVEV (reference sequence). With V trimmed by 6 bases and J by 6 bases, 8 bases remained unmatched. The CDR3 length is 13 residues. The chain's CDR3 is CASRGPGGVEQYF. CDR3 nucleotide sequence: TGTGCCAGCAGGGGGCCTGGGGGGGTCGAGCAGTACTTC.

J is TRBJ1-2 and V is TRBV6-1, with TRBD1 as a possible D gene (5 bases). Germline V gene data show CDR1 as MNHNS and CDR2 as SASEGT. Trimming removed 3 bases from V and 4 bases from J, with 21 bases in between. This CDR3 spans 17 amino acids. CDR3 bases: TGTGCCAGCAGTGACAGGTTCGACAGCTTGGGACGCTATGGCTACACCTTC. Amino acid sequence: CASSDRFDSLGRYGYTF.

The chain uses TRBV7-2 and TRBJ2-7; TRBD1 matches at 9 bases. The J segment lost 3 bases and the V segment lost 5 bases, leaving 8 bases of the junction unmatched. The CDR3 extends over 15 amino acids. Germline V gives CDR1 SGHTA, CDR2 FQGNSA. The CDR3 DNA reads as TGTGCCAGCAGCAGACAGGGGGAGGGGGTCTACGAGCAGTACTTC. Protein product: CASSRQGEGVYEQYF.

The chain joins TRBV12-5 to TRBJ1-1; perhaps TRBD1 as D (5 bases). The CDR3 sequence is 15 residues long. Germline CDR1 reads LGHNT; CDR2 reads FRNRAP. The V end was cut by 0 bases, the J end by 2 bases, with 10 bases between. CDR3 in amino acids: CASGLVTGRNTEAFF. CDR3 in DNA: TGTGCTAGTGGTTTGGTTACAGGTCGTAACACTGAAGCTTTCTTT.

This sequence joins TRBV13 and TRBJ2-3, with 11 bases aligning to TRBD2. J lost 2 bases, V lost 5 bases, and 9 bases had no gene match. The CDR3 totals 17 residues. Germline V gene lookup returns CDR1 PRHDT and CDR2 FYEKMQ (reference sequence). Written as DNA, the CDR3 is TGTGCCAGCAGCGTAAAGGTGGGACTAGCGGTCACAGATACGCAGTATTTT. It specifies CASSVKVGLAVTDTQYF. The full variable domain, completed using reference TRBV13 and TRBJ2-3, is AAGVIQSPRHLIKEKRETATLKCYPIPRHDTVYWYQQGPGQDPQFLISFYEKMQSDKGSIPDRFSAQQFSDYHSELNMSSLELGDSALYFCASSVKVGLAVTDTQYFGPGTRLTVL.

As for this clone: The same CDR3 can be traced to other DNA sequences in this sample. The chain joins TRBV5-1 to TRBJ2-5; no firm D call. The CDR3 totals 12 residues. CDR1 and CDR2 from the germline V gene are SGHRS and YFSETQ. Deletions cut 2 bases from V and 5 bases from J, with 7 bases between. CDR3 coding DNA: TGCGCCAGCAGCTTTTCTCGGGAGACCCAGTACTTC. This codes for CASSFSRETQYF.

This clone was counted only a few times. The CDR3 reads CASSLVGQEDGYTF. The CDR3 DNA reads TGCGCCAGCAGCTTGGTGGGACAGGAAGATGGCTACACCTTC. The genes are TRBV5-1 and TRBJ1-2; TRBD1 matches at 8 bases. CDR1 and CDR2 (germline): SGHRS, YFSETQ. The CDR3 has 14 residues. J gave up 6 bases and V 0 bases, and 4 bases lay outside the gene matches.

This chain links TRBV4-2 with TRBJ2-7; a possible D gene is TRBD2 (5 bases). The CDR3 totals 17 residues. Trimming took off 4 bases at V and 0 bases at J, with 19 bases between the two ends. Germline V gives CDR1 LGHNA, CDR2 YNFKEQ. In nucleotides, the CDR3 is TGTGCCAGCAGCCCGGGTAGCGTTACGAAAAACTCCTACGAGCAGTACTTC. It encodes CASSPGSVTKNSYEQYF.

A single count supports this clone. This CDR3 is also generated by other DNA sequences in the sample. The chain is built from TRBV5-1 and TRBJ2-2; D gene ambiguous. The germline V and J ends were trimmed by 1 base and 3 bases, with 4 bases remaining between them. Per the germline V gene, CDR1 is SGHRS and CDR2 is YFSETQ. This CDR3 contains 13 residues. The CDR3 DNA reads TGCGCCAGCAGCTTGCTAGACACCGGGGAGCTGTTTTTT. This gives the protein CASSLLDTGELFF.

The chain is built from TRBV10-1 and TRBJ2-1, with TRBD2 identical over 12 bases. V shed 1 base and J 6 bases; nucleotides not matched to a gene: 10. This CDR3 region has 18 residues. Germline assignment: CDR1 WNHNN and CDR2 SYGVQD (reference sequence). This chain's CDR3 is CASSEYRAGTSGSNEQFF. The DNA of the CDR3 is TGCGCCAGCAGTGAGTATCGGGCCGGGACTAGCGGGTCCAATGAGCAGTTCTTC.

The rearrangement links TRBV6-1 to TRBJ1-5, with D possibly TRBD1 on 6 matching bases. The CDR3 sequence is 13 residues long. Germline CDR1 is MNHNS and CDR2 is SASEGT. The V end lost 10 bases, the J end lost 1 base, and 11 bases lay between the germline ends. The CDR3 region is CATVTGSNQPQHF. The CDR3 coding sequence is TGTGCCACTGTGACAGGAAGCAATCAGCCCCAGCATTTT.

In DNA form, the CDR3 reads TGCGCCAGCAGTGAGTTACGAGGACTCTCGCAGTTCTTC. It encodes CASSELRGLSQFF. This chain connects TRBV10-1 to TRBJ2-1; possibly TRBD2 for D (5 bases). Germline CDR1 reads WNHNN; CDR2 reads SYGVQD (reference sequence). V lost 1 base, J lost 12 bases, and 13 bases lay in between. The length of the CDR3 is 13 residues.

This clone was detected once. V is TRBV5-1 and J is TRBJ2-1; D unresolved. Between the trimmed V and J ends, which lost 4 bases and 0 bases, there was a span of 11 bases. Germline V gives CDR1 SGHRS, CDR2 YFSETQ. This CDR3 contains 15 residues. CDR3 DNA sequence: TGCGCCAGCAGCCCCTCCCCGAGCTCCTACAATGAGCAGTTCTTC. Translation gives CASSPSPSSYNEQFF. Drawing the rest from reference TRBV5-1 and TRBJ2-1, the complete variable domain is KAGVTQTPRYLIKTRGQQVTLSCSPISGHRSVSWYQQTPGQGLQFLFEYFSETQRNKGNFPGRFSGRQFSNSRSEMNVSTLELGDSALYLCASSPSPSSYNEQFFGPGTRLTVL.

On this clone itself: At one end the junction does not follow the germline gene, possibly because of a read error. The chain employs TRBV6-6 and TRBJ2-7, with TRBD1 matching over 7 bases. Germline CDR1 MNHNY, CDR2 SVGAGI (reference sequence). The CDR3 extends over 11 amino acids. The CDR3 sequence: CASMRDRWQYF. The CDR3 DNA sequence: TGTGCGAGCATGAGGGACAGATGGCAGTACTTC.

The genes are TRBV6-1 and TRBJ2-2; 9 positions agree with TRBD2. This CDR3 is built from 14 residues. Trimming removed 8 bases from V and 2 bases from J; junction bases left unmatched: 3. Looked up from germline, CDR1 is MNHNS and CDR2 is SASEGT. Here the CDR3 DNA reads TGTGCCAGCGAACTAGCGGGTAACACCGGGGAGCTGTTTTTT. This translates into CASELAGNTGELFF.

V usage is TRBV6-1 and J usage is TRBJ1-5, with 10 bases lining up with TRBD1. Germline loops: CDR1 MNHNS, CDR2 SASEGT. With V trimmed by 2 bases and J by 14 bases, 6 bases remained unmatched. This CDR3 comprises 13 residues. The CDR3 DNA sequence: TGTGCCAGCAGTGAATCTAGGGGGACAGGGGAGCATTTT. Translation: CASSESRGTGEHF.

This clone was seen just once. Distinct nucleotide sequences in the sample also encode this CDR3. The CDR3 loop is CASSLGGTGGSGNTIYF. CDR3 DNA: TGCGCCAGCAGCTTAGGGGGAACAGGAGGCAGTGGAAACACCATATATTTT. V usage is TRBV5-1 and J usage is TRBJ1-3; D may be TRBD1 (6 bases). V lost 2 bases and J lost 3, with 18 bases in between. Germline-derived CDR1 and CDR2 are SGHRS and YFSETQ. This CDR3 has 17 amino acids.

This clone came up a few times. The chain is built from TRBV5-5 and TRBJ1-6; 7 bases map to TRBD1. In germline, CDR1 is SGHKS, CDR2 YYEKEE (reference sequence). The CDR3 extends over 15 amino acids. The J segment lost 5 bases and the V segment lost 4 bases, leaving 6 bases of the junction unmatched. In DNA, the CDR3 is TGTGCCAGCAGCCCAAGGACAGGCGATAATTCACCCCTCCACTTT. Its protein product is CASSPRTGDNSPLHF. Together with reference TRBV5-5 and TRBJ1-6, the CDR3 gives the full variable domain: DAGVTQSPTHLIKTRGQQVTLRCSPISGHKSVSWYQQVLGQGPQFIFQYYEKEERGRGNFPDRFSARQFPNYSSELNVNALLLGDSALYLCASSPRTGDNSPLHFGNGTRLTVT.

The CDR3 sequence is CASSLGNPKGGEQFF. The CDR3 nucleotides are TGTGCCAGCAGCTTAGGTAACCCAAAGGGCGGTGAGCAGTTCTTC. This chain connects TRBV13 to TRBJ2-1; D remains ambiguous. Trimming cost V 0 bases and J 9 bases, with 15 bases left between them. Germline V CDR1 and CDR2: PRHDT, FYEKMQ (reference sequence). This CDR3 comprises 15 residues. Variable domain in full (rest from reference TRBV13 and TRBJ2-1): AAGVIQSPRHLIKEKRETATLKCYPIPRHDTVYWYQQGPGQDPQFLISFYEKMQSDKGSIPDRFSAQQFSDYHSELNMSSLELGDSALYFCASSLGNPKGGEQFFGPGTRLTVL.

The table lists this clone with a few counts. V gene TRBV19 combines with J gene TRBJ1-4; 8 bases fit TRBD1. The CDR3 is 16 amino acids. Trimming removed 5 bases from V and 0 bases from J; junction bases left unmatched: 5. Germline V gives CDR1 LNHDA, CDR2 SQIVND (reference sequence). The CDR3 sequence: CASSLGTGATNEKLFF. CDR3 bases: TGTGCCAGTAGTTTGGGGACAGGAGCAACTAATGAAAAACTGTTTTTT.

The CDR3 DNA is TGTGCCAGCAGTTGGGGACTAGCGGCCATGAGAGATACGCAGTATTTT. This sequence encodes CASSWGLAAMRDTQYF. This rearrangement joins TRBV6-5 to TRBJ2-3; 11 bases agree with TRBD2. The germline V gene encodes CDR1 MNHEY and CDR2 SVGAGI. The CDR3 is made up of 16 amino acids. V dropped 4 bases and J dropped 5; count of bases not matched to a gene: 8.

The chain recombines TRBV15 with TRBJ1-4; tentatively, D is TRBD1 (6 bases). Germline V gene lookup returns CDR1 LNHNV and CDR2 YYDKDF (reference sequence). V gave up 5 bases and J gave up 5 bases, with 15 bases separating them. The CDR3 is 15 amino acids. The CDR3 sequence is CATSDGAGVNEKLFF. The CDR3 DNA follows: TGTGCCACCAGCGACGGCGCAGGGGTAAATGAAAAACTGTTTTTT.

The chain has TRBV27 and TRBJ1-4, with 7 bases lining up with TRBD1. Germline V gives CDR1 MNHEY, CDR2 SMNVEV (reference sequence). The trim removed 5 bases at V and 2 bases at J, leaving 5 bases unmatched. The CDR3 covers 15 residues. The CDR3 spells CASSPSGGTNEKLFF. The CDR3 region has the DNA TGTGCCAGCAGTCCCTCAGGGGGGACTAATGAAAAACTGTTTTTT. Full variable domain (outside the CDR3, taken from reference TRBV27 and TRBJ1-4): EAQVTQNPRYLITVTGKKLTVTCSQNMNHEYMSWYRQDPGLGLRQIYYSMNVEVTDKGDVPEGYKVSRKEKRNFPLILESPSPNQTSLYFCASSPSGGTNEKLFFGSGTQLSVL.